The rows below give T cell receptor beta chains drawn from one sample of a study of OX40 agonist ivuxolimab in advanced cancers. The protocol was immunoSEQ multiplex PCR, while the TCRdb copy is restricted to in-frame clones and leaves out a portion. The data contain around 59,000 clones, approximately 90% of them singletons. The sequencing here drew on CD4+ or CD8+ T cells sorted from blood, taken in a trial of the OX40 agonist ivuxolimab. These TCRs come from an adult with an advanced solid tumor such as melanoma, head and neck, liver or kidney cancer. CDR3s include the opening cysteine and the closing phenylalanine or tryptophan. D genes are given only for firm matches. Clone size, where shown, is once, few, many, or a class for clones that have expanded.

DNA: TGTGCCAGCAGTCCCCTAGGGGAGATGAACACTGAAGCTTTCTTT
CDR3: CASSPLGEMNTEAFF
J: TRBJ1-1
V: TRBV28
D: .
size: .

DNA: TGTGCCAGCAGCGTAGGCCGGGACGGTTCCTACGAGCAGTACTTC
CDR3: CASSVGRDGSYEQYF
J: TRBJ2-7
V: TRBV9
D: .
size: .

DNA: TGTGCCAGCAGCTCCGACAGGGTCTCAGGAAACACCATATATTTT
CDR3: CASSSDRVSGNTIYF
J: TRBJ1-3
V: TRBV5-6
D: TRBD1
size: .

DNA: TGTGCCAGCAGCTTTGGGCAAAACTATGGCTACACCTTC
CDR3: CASSFGQNYGYTF
J: TRBJ1-2
V: TRBV5-6
D: .
size: .

DNA: TGTGCCAGCAGGACTAGCGGGAGCTCCTACAATGAGCAGTTCTTC
CDR3: CASRTSGSSYNEQFF
J: TRBJ2-1
V: TRBV27
D: TRBD2
size: .

DNA: TGTGCCAGCTCACTTATAGCGGGAAGGAACGAGCAGTACTTC
CDR3: CASSLIAGRNEQYF
J: TRBJ2-7
V: TRBV18
D: TRBD2
size: .

DNA: TGTGCCAGCAAGGGGAACACTGAAGCTTTCTTT
CDR3: CASKGNTEAFF
J: TRBJ1-1
V: TRBV28
D: .
size: few

DNA: TGCGCCAGCAGCCGCCCACGAGGGGACGAGCAGTACTTC
CDR3: CASSRPRGDEQYF
J: TRBJ2-7
V: TRBV5-1
D: .
size: .

DNA: TGCGCCAGCAGCTTGGTAGGCAGGGGGCTTACTGAAGCTTTCTTT
CDR3: CASSLVGRGLTEAFF
J: TRBJ1-1
V: TRBV5-1
D: TRBD1
size: .

DNA: TGTGCTAGTGGTTTGGGGACTAGCGGGAGCGACCAAGAGACCCAGTACTTC
CDR3: CASGLGTSGSDQETQYF
J: TRBJ2-5
V: TRBV12-5
D: TRBD2
size: .

DNA: TGTGCCAGCAGTGAGACAGGGGCGTACACCGGGGAGCTGTTTTTT
CDR3: CASSETGAYTGELFF
J: TRBJ2-2
V: TRBV11-3
D: TRBD1
size: .

DNA: TGCAGCGTTGAAGGGGTATACGAGACAGGGAGCTCCTACGAGCAGTACTTC
CDR3: CSVEGVYETGSSYEQYF
J: TRBJ2-7
V: TRBV29-1
D: TRBD1
size: .

DNA: TGTGCCAGCAGTTCTGGGACTAGCGGGAGAGATACGCAGTATTTT
CDR3: CASSSGTSGRDTQYF
J: TRBJ2-3
V: TRBV27
D: TRBD2
size: .

DNA: TGTGCCAGCAGCCCTCAACGAGGGGTCGATGCTACTAATGAAAAACTGTTTTTT
CDR3: CASSPQRGVDATNEKLFF
J: TRBJ1-4
V: TRBV7-6
D: .
size: .

DNA: TGTGCCATCAGCGTAGGGGGTTTCAGCGACGAGCAGTACTTC
CDR3: CAISVGGFSDEQYF
J: TRBJ2-7
V: TRBV10-3
D: .
size: .

DNA: TGTGCCAGCAGACCAGTAGCGGGAGGGCCTTTAAATGAGCAGTTCTTC
CDR3: CASRPVAGGPLNEQFF
J: TRBJ2-1
V: TRBV28
D: TRBD2
size: .

DNA: TGTGCCAGTAGTATAAGGACAACTAGCACAGATACGCAGTATTTT
CDR3: CASSIRTTSTDTQYF
J: TRBJ2-3
V: TRBV19
D: .
size: .

DNA: TGTGCCAGCAGCGACGCCGGGACAGGGAAAAGGGAAGCTTTCTTT
CDR3: CASSDAGTGKREAFF
J: TRBJ1-1
V: TRBV11-2
D: TRBD1
size: .

DNA: TGTGCCAGCAGTGAAAACAGGGAGGTCTACGAGCAGTACTTC
CDR3: CASSENREVYEQYF
J: TRBJ2-7
V: TRBV2
D: .
size: .

DNA: TGCGCCAGCAGAGTTCTTGGAGCGGGAGGGCCTTACACCGGGGAGCTGTTTTTT
CDR3: CASRVLGAGGPYTGELFF
J: TRBJ2-2
V: TRBV10-2
D: TRBD2
size: .

DNA: TGTGCCAGCAGTCGGCTAGCGGGTTATGAAGAGACCCAGTACTTC
CDR3: CASSRLAGYEETQYF
J: TRBJ2-5
V: TRBV28
D: TRBD2
size: .

DNA: TGTGCCAGCAGATCGCACAGGGATTTGGCGTTCACGAGGTTCTTC
CDR3: CASRSHRDLAFTRFF
J: TRBJ2-1
V: TRBV7-9
D: .
size: .

DNA: TGTGCCAGCAACCCGGGACAGGGGGTGGAGACCCAGTACTTC
CDR3: CASNPGQGVETQYF
J: TRBJ2-5
V: TRBV27
D: TRBD1
size: medium-sized

DNA: TGTGCCAGTAGTACCCAAGGACAGGGGGATCAGCCCCAGCATTTT
CDR3: CASSTQGQGDQPQHF
J: TRBJ1-5
V: TRBV19
D: TRBD1
size: .

DNA: TGTGCCAGCAGTCCCGCGGGCAATGAGCAGTTCTTC
CDR3: CASSPAGNEQFF
J: TRBJ2-1
V: TRBV2
D: .
size: .

DNA: TGTGCCAGCAGCTTAGGCTGGAAGGGTAGAGGGGAGACCCAGTACTTC
CDR3: CASSLGWKGRGETQYF
J: TRBJ2-5
V: TRBV11-2
D: .
size: .

DNA: TGTGCCAGCAGCTGGGACCTCCGCTCTGGGGCCAACGTCCTGACTTTC
CDR3: CASSWDLRSGANVLTF
J: TRBJ2-6
V: TRBV7-2
D: .
size: .

DNA: TGTGCCAGCAGCTCCGCGGGTCAGACAGGCAGGGATACGCAGTATTTT
CDR3: CASSSAGQTGRDTQYF
J: TRBJ2-3
V: TRBV11-2
D: .
size: .

DNA: TGTGCCAGCAGTCCCCCGACAGGGGGATCACTAGAGCCCCAGCATTTT
CDR3: CASSPPTGGSLEPQHF
J: TRBJ1-5
V: TRBV28
D: TRBD1
size: .

DNA: TGTGCCATCAACCTTAGCGGGAGGGCCGACACCGGGGAGCTGTTTTTT
CDR3: CAINLSGRADTGELFF
J: TRBJ2-2
V: TRBV10-3
D: TRBD2
size: .

DNA: TGTGCCAGCAGTGAAGCGGCAACTAATGAAAAACTGTTTTTT
CDR3: CASSEAATNEKLFF
J: TRBJ1-4
V: TRBV2
D: .
size: .

DNA: TGTGCCAGCAGCTTGAGGACAGCTCACACAGATACGCAGTATTTT
CDR3: CASSLRTAHTDTQYF
J: TRBJ2-3
V: TRBV5-6
D: .
size: few

DNA: TGTGCCAGCAGTGACGTAATGCCAACTAGCAGCTGGAGGGGGGAGACCCAGTACTTC
CDR3: CASSDVMPTSSWRGETQYF
J: TRBJ2-5
V: TRBV2
D: .
size: once

DNA: TGTGCCAGCAGCCCAACCGGGATTCACTACGAGCAGTACTTC
CDR3: CASSPTGIHYEQYF
J: TRBJ2-7
V: TRBV11-2
D: .
size: .

DNA: TGCAGCGTTATGACCGGGACAGGGGACGGCTACACCTTC
CDR3: CSVMTGTGDGYTF
J: TRBJ1-2
V: TRBV29-1
D: TRBD1
size: once

DNA: TGTGCCAGCAGACCTCGCGGAGGTGTGTCTGGGGAGCTGTTTTTT
CDR3: CASRPRGGVSGELFF
J: TRBJ2-2
V: TRBV6-5
D: .
size: .

DNA: TGCGCCAGCAGCTTGGAAGGCTACGAGCAGTACTTC
CDR3: CASSLEGYEQYF
J: TRBJ2-7
V: TRBV5-1
D: .
size: few

DNA: TGCGCCACCGCCGGGACAGACCCTCACGAGCAGTACTTC
CDR3: CATAGTDPHEQYF
J: TRBJ2-7
V: TRBV5-1
D: TRBD1
size: .

DNA: TGTGCCAGCAGCTCCCTAGTAGCCGGTCGGGAGACCCAGTACTTC
CDR3: CASSSLVAGRETQYF
J: TRBJ2-5
V: TRBV5-6
D: .
size: .